This T cell receptor (beta chain) was identified in a study of regulatory T cells in long-lasting Graves disease. V lost 8 bases and J lost 3; bases outside the gene matches: 3. This CDR3 is 13 amino acids long. Germline lookup yields CDR1 LNHDA and CDR2 SQIVND (reference sequence). In regard to this clonotype: Its target is not known.

The sample's time point: persistent/refractory GD, antithyroid drugs over 5 years with positive TRAb. RNA isolated from PBMCs was used to make the TCR library. The EDTA tubes were filled with roughly 10 milliliters of drawn peripheral blood. Assembly of TCR beta libraries relied on iRepertoire HTBI primers together with Arm-PCR of CDR3 regions. TCRdb re-called the multiplex PCR reads through MiXCR, storing one row per CDR3 protein. The table records some 450,000 distinct CDR3 sequences, about a quarter of them present only once. Points from the study as a whole: Persistent patients shared about 3,000 public clonotypes among themselves. Newly diagnosed patients shared fewer, at about a thousand. Persistent disease exhibited a predilection for TRBV28, TRBJ1-2 and TRBJ2-5.

The chain uses TRBV19 and TRBJ2-7; 11 bases fit TRBD1. The material sequenced was peripheral blood mononuclear cells (PBMCs), taken when the disease was refractory, from a patient treated with antithyroid drugs. The TCR comes from a female donor with Graves disease. For the CDR3, the DNA is TGTGCCAGTGAAGGGACAGGGGGCTACGAGCAGTACTTC. It codes for CASEGTGGYEQYF.